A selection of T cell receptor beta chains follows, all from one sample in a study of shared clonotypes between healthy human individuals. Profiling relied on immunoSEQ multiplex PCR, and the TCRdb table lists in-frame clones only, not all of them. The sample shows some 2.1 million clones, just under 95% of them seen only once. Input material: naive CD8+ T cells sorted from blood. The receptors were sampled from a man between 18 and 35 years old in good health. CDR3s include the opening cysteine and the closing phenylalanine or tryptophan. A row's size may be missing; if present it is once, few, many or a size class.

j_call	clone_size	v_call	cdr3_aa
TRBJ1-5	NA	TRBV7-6	CASSLGGLQPQHF
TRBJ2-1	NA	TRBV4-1	CASSLESGLAGPSYNEQFF
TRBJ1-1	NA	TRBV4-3	CASSHLQDTEAFF
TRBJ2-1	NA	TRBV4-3	CASSHGTSYNEQFF
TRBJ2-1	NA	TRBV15	CATLYKFGSEQFF
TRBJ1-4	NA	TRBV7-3	CASPALTTGVSTNEKLFF
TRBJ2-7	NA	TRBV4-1	CASSPSGGGFYEQYF
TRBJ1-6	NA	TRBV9	CASSVGGNSPLHF
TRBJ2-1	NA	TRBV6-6	CASNLQGSSYNEQFF
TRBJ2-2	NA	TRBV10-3	CAIPGRDINTGELFF
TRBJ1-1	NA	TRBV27	CASSLSQMAEAFF
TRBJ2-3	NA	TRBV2	CASSETRLLHASGGSSTDTQYF
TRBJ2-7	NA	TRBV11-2	CASSLNRVVHEQYF
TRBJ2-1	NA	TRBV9	CASSVVSGDYNEQFF
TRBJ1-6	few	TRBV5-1	CASSLGGTAYNSPLHF
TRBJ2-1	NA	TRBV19	CASSIVIGTIYNEQFF
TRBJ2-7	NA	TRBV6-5	CASSYQVAYEQYF
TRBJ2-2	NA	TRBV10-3	CAISAAGSNTGELFF
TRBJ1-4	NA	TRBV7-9	CASSLVQPRNEKLFF
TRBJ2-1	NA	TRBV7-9	CASSPGQGTSVEQFF
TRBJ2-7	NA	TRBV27	CASISVDPPGKQYF
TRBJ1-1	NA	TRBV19	CASSIVSGGGGTEAFF
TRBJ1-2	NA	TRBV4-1	CASSQDTEGPAYGYTF
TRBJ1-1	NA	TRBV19	CASTNRGPLLNTEAFF
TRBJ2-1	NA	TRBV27	CASSLLGSNEQFF
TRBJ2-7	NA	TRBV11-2	CASSFGGVAYEQYF
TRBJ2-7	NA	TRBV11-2	CASSLGAGDYEQYF
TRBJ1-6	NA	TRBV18	CASSPQGWGNSPLHF
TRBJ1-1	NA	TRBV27	CASKRNEPDTEAFF
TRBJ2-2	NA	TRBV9	CASSVGISATGELFF